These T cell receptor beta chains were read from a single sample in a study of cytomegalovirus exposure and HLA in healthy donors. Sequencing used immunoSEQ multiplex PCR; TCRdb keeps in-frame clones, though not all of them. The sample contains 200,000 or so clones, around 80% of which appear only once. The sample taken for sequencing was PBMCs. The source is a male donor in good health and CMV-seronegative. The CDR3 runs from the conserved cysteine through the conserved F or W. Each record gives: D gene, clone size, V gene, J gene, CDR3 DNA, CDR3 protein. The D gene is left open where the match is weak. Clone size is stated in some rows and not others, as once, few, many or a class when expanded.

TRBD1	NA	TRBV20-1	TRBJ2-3	TGCAGTGCTAGGGGGGACAGCCAGTATTTT	CSARGDSQYF
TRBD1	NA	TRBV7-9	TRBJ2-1	TGTGCCAGCAGCTCCACCGGGACAGGGGACAATGAGCAGTTCTTC	CASSSTGTGDNEQFF
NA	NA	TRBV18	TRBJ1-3	TGTGCCAGCTCACTGCAAATCGGTGACACCATATATTTT	CASSLQIGDTIYF
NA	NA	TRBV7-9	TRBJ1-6	TGTGCCAGCAGCTTAACAGGGACTAATTCACCCCTCCACTTT	CASSLTGTNSPLHF
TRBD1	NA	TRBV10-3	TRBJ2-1	TGTGCCATCAGCCTGAGGGGGCGATACAATGAGCAGTTCTTC	CAISLRGRYNEQFF
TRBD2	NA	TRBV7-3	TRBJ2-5	TGTGCCAGCAGCTTAAGGGCTAGCGGGAGTGAGACCCAGTACTTC	CASSLRASGSETQYF
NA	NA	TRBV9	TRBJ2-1	TGTGCCAGCAGGGGAGGGGGGGATGAGCAGTTCTTC	CASRGGGDEQFF
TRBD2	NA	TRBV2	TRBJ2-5	TGTGCCGCCAGGGCGCGGGAGGGCCAAGAGACCCAGTACTTC	CAARAREGQETQYF
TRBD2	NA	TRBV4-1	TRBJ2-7	TGCGCCAGCAGGCCGACGACTAGCGGGACCTACGAGCAGTACTTC	CASRPTTSGTYEQYF
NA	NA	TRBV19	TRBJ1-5	TGTGCCAGTACCTTAAACCGGGACAATCAGCCCCAGCATTTT	CASTLNRDNQPQHF
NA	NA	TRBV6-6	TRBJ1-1	TGTGCCAGCAGTTACCCTCAGGGACGGGGGACTGAAGCTTTCTTT	CASSYPQGRGTEAFF
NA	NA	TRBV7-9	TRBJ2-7	TGTGCCAGCAGCCCAAGCCACGAGCAGTACTTC	CASSPSHEQYF
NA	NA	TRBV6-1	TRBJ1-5	TGTGCCAGCAGTGAACCGGGGGGCGAGGTTCAGCCCCAGCATTTT	CASSEPGGEVQPQHF
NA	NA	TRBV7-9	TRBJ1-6	TGTGCCAGCAGCTTAATGGGGCAGGGCTACAATTCACCCCTCCACTTT	CASSLMGQGYNSPLHF
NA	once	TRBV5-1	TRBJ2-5	TGCGCCAGCAGCCCGGGGGACGGCTTCCAAGAGACCCAGTACTTC	CASSPGDGFQETQYF
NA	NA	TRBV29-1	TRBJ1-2	TGCAGCGTCCAGGGGACGGGCAATTATGGCTACACCTTC	CSVQGTGNYGYTF
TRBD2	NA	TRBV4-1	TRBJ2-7	TGCGCCAGCAGCCGATCCGGGACTAGCCTCTCCTACGAGCAGTACTTC	CASSRSGTSLSYEQYF
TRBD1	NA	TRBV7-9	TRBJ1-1	TGTGCCAGCAGCCCAGCTCGTACAGGGGGGGTGAACACTGAAGCTTTCTTT	CASSPARTGGVNTEAFF
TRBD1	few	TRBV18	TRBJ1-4	TGTGCCAGCTCCCACGGGACAGCGAACGAAAAACTGTTTTTT	CASSHGTANEKLFF
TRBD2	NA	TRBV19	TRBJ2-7	TGTGCCAGTAGTGCTCCGGGACTAGTCTTCAACGAGCAGTACTTC	CASSAPGLVFNEQYF
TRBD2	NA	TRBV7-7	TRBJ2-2	TGTGCTAGCAGCAATAGCGGGAGTGGAAGCGGGGAGCTGTTTTTT	CASSNSGSGSGELFF
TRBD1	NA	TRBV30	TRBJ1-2	TGTGCCTTTGGGACAGGCTATGGCTACACCTTC	CAFGTGYGYTF
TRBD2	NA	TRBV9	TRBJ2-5	TGTGCCAGCAGCGGAGGACTAGCCGTAGCCCAAGAGACTCAGTACTTC	CASSGGLAVAQETQYF
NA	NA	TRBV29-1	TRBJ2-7	TGCAGCGCGTCGGACAAACCCTACGAGCAGTACTTC	CSASDKPYEQYF